This T cell receptor beta chain was identified in a study of T cell changes during pregnancy in multiple sclerosis. Some clones are missing from TCRdb's copy, which holds only in-frame ones; the method was immunoSEQ multiplex PCR. The sample holds 45,000 to 50,000 clones, roughly nine tenths seen once. CDR3 size: 14 residues. Germline loops: CDR1 SGDLS, CDR2 YYNGEE. V was pared by 1 base and J by 7 bases, with 7 bases of the junction left unmatched. The material was CD4+ T cells from peripheral blood mononuclear cells, obtained in the second trimester of pregnancy. The TCR sequence derives from a female donor in good health, enrolled as a control in a pregnancy study. The rearrangement joins TRBV9 to TRBJ2-7, with 8 bases identical to TRBD2. In DNA, the CDR3 is TGTGCCAGCAGCGTAACGGGGGGGGCGGAAGAGCAGTACTTC. Translating gives CASSVTGGAEEQYF.